This is a list of T cell receptor beta chains from one sample in a study of cytomegalovirus exposure and HLA in healthy donors. Produced via immunoSEQ multiplex PCR; TCRdb's table is partial and in-frame only. This table holds some 170,000 clones, 89% found once. Input material: PBMCs. These receptors all stem from a man younger than 30 in good health and CMV-seropositive. Each CDR3 is given without its conserved first and last residue.

V gene: TRBV27
J gene: TRBJ1-4
CDR3 protein: ASSPTEAPNEKLF

V gene: TRBV28
J gene: TRBJ2-1
CDR3 protein: ASSSRTSGVSYNEQF

V gene: TRBV7-3
J gene: TRBJ2-7
CDR3 protein: ASSRDGLAGRSEQY

V gene: TRBV9
J gene: TRBJ2-7
CDR3 protein: ASSPGDSYEQY

V gene: TRBV29-1
J gene: TRBJ1-2
CDR3 protein: SVEARGEYGYT

V gene: TRBV18
J gene: TRBJ2-7
CDR3 protein: ASSPPRRRGHPWEQY

V gene: TRBV6-5
J gene: TRBJ2-1
CDR3 protein: ASSASVLNEQF

V gene: TRBV14
J gene: TRBJ2-1
CDR3 protein: ASSQGTGGFEQF

V gene: TRBV18
J gene: TRBJ2-7
CDR3 protein: ASSPPSQGSSYEQY

V gene: TRBV15
J gene: TRBJ2-7
CDR3 protein: ATSPSFAGAFDEQY

V gene: TRBV28
J gene: TRBJ2-7
CDR3 protein: ASSPTAVSSYEQY

V gene: TRBV6-1
J gene: TRBJ1-2
CDR3 protein: ASNLGQVIYGYT

V gene: TRBV15
J gene: TRBJ2-3
CDR3 protein: ATSRPGQGSDTQY

V gene: TRBV18
J gene: TRBJ1-1
CDR3 protein: ASSPWAEMNTEAF

V gene: TRBV9
J gene: TRBJ2-7
CDR3 protein: ASSEQGGSDEQY

V gene: TRBV19
J gene: TRBJ1-2
CDR3 protein: ASSIPDRGSYGYT

V gene: TRBV29-1
J gene: TRBJ2-1
CDR3 protein: SVGQGPHNEQF

V gene: TRBV5-1
J gene: TRBJ2-5
CDR3 protein: ASSLDRRAAQY

V gene: TRBV18
J gene: TRBJ1-1
CDR3 protein: ASSPDFDSEAF

V gene: TRBV6-6
J gene: TRBJ2-2
CDR3 protein: ASQVTGELF

V gene: TRBV6-5
J gene: TRBJ1-3
CDR3 protein: ASRPDRVYGNTIY

V gene: TRBV15
J gene: TRBJ1-5
CDR3 protein: ATSRVGGVEPQH

V gene: TRBV11-2
J gene: TRBJ2-1
CDR3 protein: ASSFSGVQNNEQF

V gene: TRBV27
J gene: TRBJ1-5
CDR3 protein: ASRNAGALNQPQH

V gene: TRBV28
J gene: TRBJ2-7
CDR3 protein: ASIPMGTSKTYEQY

V gene: TRBV6-1
J gene: TRBJ2-7
CDR3 protein: ASGTGLNAYEQY

V gene: TRBV19
J gene: TRBJ1-2
CDR3 protein: ASSMQGRVWDGYT

V gene: TRBV9
J gene: TRBJ1-2
CDR3 protein: ASSLTVNYGYT

V gene: TRBV7-3
J gene: TRBJ2-1
CDR3 protein: ASSLNPAGGEQF

V gene: TRBV6-1
J gene: TRBJ2-7
CDR3 protein: ASSAAVAGAPYEQY

V gene: TRBV5-1
J gene: TRBJ2-3
CDR3 protein: ASSKGTGVFADTQY

V gene: TRBV5-5
J gene: TRBJ1-2
CDR3 protein: ASSLAEAYGYT

V gene: TRBV27
J gene: TRBJ2-7
CDR3 protein: ASSWGQGRDYEQY

V gene: TRBV4-1
J gene: TRBJ1-1
CDR3 protein: ASSQDPSGVAEAF

V gene: TRBV7-9
J gene: TRBJ2-1
CDR3 protein: ASSPEGLAGNNEQF

V gene: TRBV5-8
J gene: TRBJ2-2
CDR3 protein: ASSGQTYTGELF

V gene: TRBV10-2
J gene: TRBJ2-7
CDR3 protein: ASRSGSGPYEQY

V gene: TRBV15
J gene: TRBJ1-5
CDR3 protein: ATSRGRGGNQPQH

V gene: TRBV28
J gene: TRBJ1-5
CDR3 protein: ASSWTGGNQPQH

V gene: TRBV5-1
J gene: TRBJ2-3
CDR3 protein: ASSLAFGFGTSTDTQY

V gene: TRBV7-3
J gene: TRBJ2-3
CDR3 protein: ASSLNPRSGGDTQY

V gene: TRBV7-6
J gene: TRBJ2-2
CDR3 protein: ASSPPRGGGGTGELF

V gene: TRBV7-9
J gene: TRBJ1-1
CDR3 protein: ASSETQGGTEAF

V gene: TRBV29-1
J gene: TRBJ2-3
CDR3 protein: SMLAGGTDTQY

V gene: TRBV10-3
J gene: TRBJ1-2
CDR3 protein: ATRDTDYGYT

V gene: TRBV19
J gene: TRBJ2-3
CDR3 protein: ASSPVLQGASTDTQY

V gene: TRBV7-9
J gene: TRBJ2-1
CDR3 protein: ASRWTGTPYNEQF

V gene: TRBV18
J gene: TRBJ1-1
CDR3 protein: ASSLGTFSEAF

V gene: TRBV7-8
J gene: TRBJ2-3
CDR3 protein: ASSSGLAGERGTDTQY